This paragraph reports one T cell receptor (beta chain). The data were taken from a study of blood T cell repertoires in COVID-19. Study-level background: There were acute and convalescent COVID-19 samples, and they came from the United States, Italy and Spain. T cells, B-cell-depleted T cells, or PBMCs supplied cDNA or gDNA.

Authors' processing steps: Researchers report that nucleated cell counts were estimated from reference gene primer amplification. TCRdb keeps only in-frame clones here, not all; method: immunoSEQ multiplex PCR. V, J and clone size are those of that table, while D and trimming were read from the DNA. The data show roughly 100,000 clones, about 83% seen once. The CDR3 covers 15 residues. Germline CDR1 MNHEY, CDR2 SVGEGT. The trim removed 5 bases at V and 4 bases at J, leaving 3 bases unmatched. V and J are TRBV6-2 or TRBV6-3 and TRBJ2-2; 11 bases agree with TRBD2. The receptor was derived from a man aged 40-55 years with active or convalescent COVID-19. The sequenced sample consisted of peripheral blood. Here the CDR3 reads CASSLGLAGTGELFF. The DNA of the CDR3 is TGTGCCAGCAGTCTAGGACTAGCGGGCACCGGGGAGCTGTTTTTT.